Included here is one TCR beta chain sequence, with context. The entry originates in a study of CD8 T cells in Susac syndrome. J gave up 4 bases and V 2 bases, and 4 bases lay outside the gene matches. From germline, CDR1 is SGHAT and CDR2 FQDESV (reference sequence). The CDR3 totals 15 residues. The RNA, roughly 0.45 to 1 ug, was put through reverse transcription using random hexamers. TCRdb called the immunoSEQ multiplex PCR reads again in MiXCR, with one record for every CDR3 protein. The table includes 250,000 to 300,000 distinct CDR3 sequences, about 85% detected once. The sample taken for sequencing was CD8+ T cells from PBMCs. This TCR was sampled from a human donor with multiple sclerosis. The chain recombines TRBV11-1 with TRBJ2-3, with 9 bases matching TRBD2. The CDR3 is CASSLSAGGSDTQYF. DNA for the CDR3: TGTGCCAGCAGCTTATCAGCGGGAGGATCAGATACGCAGTATTTT.